Sequencing of this TCR beta chain was carried out in a study of T cells in Graves' hyperthyroidism and ophthalmopathy. Study findings and constraints: Blood samples included most of the expanded thyroid clonotypes exceeding 0.001.

Regions amplified from RNA transcripts were the TCR beta CDR3 regions. When the TCR CDR3 underwent first-round RT-PCR, the HTBI primer set was used. TCRdb recomputed calls from the multiplex PCR reads with MiXCR, one row per CDR3 protein. The sample has roughly 700,000 distinct CDR3 sequences, approximately 36% seen once; the top ten hold around 31%. V shed 1 base, J shed 11 bases, and the junction held 2 bases outside the gene matches. CDR1 and CDR2 (germline): SGHTA, FQGNSA. The CDR3 has 12 residues. This clonotype was seen ten or more times. Antigen specificity is unknown. For Graves' hyperthyroidism to be stable, ophthalmopathy could not progress within 18 months.

The material sequenced was blood. The receptor's source is a woman aged 40 to 50 with Graves' hyperthyroidism. This chain connects TRBV7-2 to TRBJ1-1; 9 nucleotides agree with TRBD1. The DNA for the CDR3 is TGTGCCAGCAGCTTAGGGGACAGGGCGGCTTTCTTT. Its protein product is CASSLGDRAAFF. The variable domain in full, with the rest retrieved from reference TRBV7-2 and TRBJ1-1, is GAGVSQSPSNKVTEKGKDVELRCDPISGHTALYWYRQSLGQGLEFLIYFQGNSAPDKSGLPSDRFSAERTGGSVSTLTIQRTQQEDSAVYLCASSLGDRAAFFGQGTRLTVV.